Shown below are 5 T cell receptor beta chains from a single sample sequenced in a study of a mutant IDH1 vaccine in newly diagnosed glioma. What these receptors recognize is not known. Libraries were prepared by immunoSEQ multiplex PCR; TCRdb keeps only in-frame clonotypes and omits some of them. The sample consists of tens of thousands of clones, roughly 85% of them appearing once. Time point indicated: week 23, last vaccination. Mutant IDH1 20-mer peptide, at 300 ug, made up each vaccine dose, with topical imiquimod. Sequencing used PBMCs, obtained from a glioma patient whose treatment included an IDH1 peptide vaccine. Source of these receptors: a man younger than 45 with glioma. Some clones in this sample may be carry-over from other donors' samples.

The chain carries TRBV5-1 and TRBJ2-5, with 8 positions matching TRBD1. Trimming took 3 bases from V and 2 from J; bases not matched to a gene: 3. This CDR3 comprises 14 residues. Germline V lookup: CDR1 SGHRS, CDR2 YFSETQ. The CDR3 here is CASSYWDRQETQYF. The CDR3 bases are TGCGCCAGCAGCTACTGGGACAGGCAAGAGACCCAGTACTTC.

This clone was detected only once. This chain links TRBV2 with TRBJ2-7; 10 bases fit TRBD1. V dropped 6 bases and J dropped 2; count of bases not matched to a gene: 4. The CDR3 runs to 14 residues. The germline gives CDR1 SNHLY, CDR2 FYNNEI. The CDR3 nucleotides read TGTGCCAGCAGAGACAGGGGGCCGACCTACGAGCAGTACTTC. This codes for CASRDRGPTYEQYF.

This sequence joins TRBV28 and TRBJ1-3, with 10 bases matching TRBD1. This CDR3 spans 17 amino acids. V trimming: 2 bases; J trimming: 0 bases; junction bases outside the gene matches: 4. Germline-derived CDR1 and CDR2 are MDHEN and SYDVKM. CDR3: CASSLATGGNSGNTIYF. The CDR3 region has the DNA TGTGCCAGCAGTTTAGCGACAGGGGGCAACTCTGGAAACACCATATATTTT.

The chain combines TRBV6-1 with TRBJ2-6; D unresolved. The CDR3 loop spans 15 amino acids. CDR1 is MNHNS, CDR2 SASEGT, per germline. Trimming removed 6 bases from V and 0 bases from J, with 9 bases in between. The CDR3 here is CASSPLTSGANVLTF. The CDR3 DNA reads TGTGCCAGCAGCCCCCTAACCTCTGGGGCCAACGTCCTGACTTTC.

The chain uses TRBV21-1 and TRBJ2-7; the D segment call TRBD1 is taken from the table without a DNA check. TRBV21-1 is tagged as a pseudogene. CDR3 length: 14 residues. The CDR3 sequence: CASSSRGQPYEQYF. Here the CDR3 DNA reads TGTGCCAGCAGCTCACGAGGACAGCCCTACGAGCAGTACTTC.